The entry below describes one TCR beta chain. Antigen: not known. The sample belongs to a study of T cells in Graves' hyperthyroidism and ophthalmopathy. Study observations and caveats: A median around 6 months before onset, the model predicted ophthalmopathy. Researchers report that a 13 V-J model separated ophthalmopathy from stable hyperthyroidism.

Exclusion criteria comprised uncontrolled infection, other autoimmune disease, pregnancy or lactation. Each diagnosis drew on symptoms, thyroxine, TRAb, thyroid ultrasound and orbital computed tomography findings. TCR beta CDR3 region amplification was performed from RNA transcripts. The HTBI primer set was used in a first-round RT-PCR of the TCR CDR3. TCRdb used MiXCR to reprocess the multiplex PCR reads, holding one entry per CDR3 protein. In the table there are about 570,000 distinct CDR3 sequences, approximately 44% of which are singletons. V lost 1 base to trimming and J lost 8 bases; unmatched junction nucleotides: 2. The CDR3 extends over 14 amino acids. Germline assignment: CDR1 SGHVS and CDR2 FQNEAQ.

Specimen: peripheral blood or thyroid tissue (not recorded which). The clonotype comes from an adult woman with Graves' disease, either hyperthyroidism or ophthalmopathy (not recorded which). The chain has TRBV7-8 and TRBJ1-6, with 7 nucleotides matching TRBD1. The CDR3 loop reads CASSLVTGDSPLHF. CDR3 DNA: TGTGCCAGCAGCTTAGTTACAGGGGATTCACCCCTCCACTTT. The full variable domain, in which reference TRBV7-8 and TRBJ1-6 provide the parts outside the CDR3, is GAGVSQSPRYKVAKRGQDVALRCDPISGHVSLFWYQQALGQGPEFLTYFQNEAQLDKSGLPSDRFFAERPEGSVSTLKIQRTQQEDSAVYLCASSLVTGDSPLHFGNGTRLTVT.